These 18 T cell receptor beta chains came from one sample sequenced in a study of post-analysis software for immune sequencing data. Broader study findings: Roughly five TRBV segments were more frequent in patients than controls; TRBV5-6, TRBV5-1 and TRBV20-1 belonged to this group.

cDNA libraries for TCR beta contained unique molecular identifiers. One entry per CDR3 protein, called by TCRdb with MiXCR from the PCR reads. The sample lists about 540,000 distinct CDR3 sequences, around 31% occurring once. These receptors lack a known antigen. The sequenced sample was blood. Source of these receptors: a girl aged 2-17 years with multiple sclerosis.

The rearrangement uses TRBV11-2 and TRBJ2-3; D is possibly TRBD2 (5 bases). V lost 6 bases to trimming and J lost 6 bases, with 13 bases between them. The CDR3 has 13 amino acids. Per the germline V gene, CDR1 is SGHAT and CDR2 is FQNNGV. CDR3 protein: CASSPRTGDTQYF. The CDR3, as DNA: TGTGCCAGCAGTCCCCGGACTGGGGATACGCAGTATTTT.

The genes are TRBV29-1 and TRBJ2-2; 10 bases line up with TRBD2. Trimming at V came to 6 bases and at J to 4 bases, leaving 11 bases not matched to a gene. The CDR3 is made up of 16 amino acids. Germline CDR1 and CDR2: SQVTM and ANQGSEA. The DNA for the CDR3 is TGCAGCGTCCCAAGTCAGCGGGGGGGTCTCACCGGGGAGCTGTTTTTT. This encodes CSVPSQRGGLTGELFF.

This clonotype appeared a few times. The rearrangement joins TRBV12-3 or TRBV12-4 to TRBJ1-5; D unresolved. V was trimmed by 3 bases and J by 4 bases, leaving 7 bases between them. The CDR3 sequence is 13 residues long. The CDR3 region has the DNA TGTGCCAGCAGTTTTTCGGTAAATCAGCCCCAGCATTTT. Translation: CASSFSVNQPQHF.

Of note for this clonotype: It differs at one base from a far larger clone, so likely a read error. The chain joins TRBV5-6 to TRBJ2-3; D not certain. CDR3 length: 11 amino acids. Germline CDR1 and CDR2: SGHDT and YYEEEE. In DNA, the CDR3 is TGTGTCAGCAGCGGCACAGATACGCAGTATTTT. Protein sequence: CVSSGTDTQYF.

This chain uses TRBV4-2 with TRBJ1-4; D is perhaps TRBD1 (6 bases). The germline V and J ends were trimmed by 1 base and 0 bases, with 12 bases remaining between them. Germline CDR1 and CDR2: LGHNA and YNFKEQ. The CDR3 contains 17 residues. The CDR3 region is CASSQAGAPSTNEKLFF. In DNA, the CDR3 is TGTGCCAGCAGCCAAGCAGGGGCACCCTCAACTAATGAAAAACTGTTTTTT.

This clonotype has at least ten counts. The chain recombines TRBV29-1 with TRBJ1-2, with D tentatively TRBD1 (5 bases). Germline loops: CDR1 SQVTM, CDR2 ANQGSEA. The CDR3 totals 12 residues. V shed 6 bases and J shed 5 bases, with 13 bases lying between them. The CDR3 reads CSVATEIYGYTF. The CDR3 nucleotides read TGCAGCGTCGCGACAGAGATTTATGGCTACACCTTC.

The V and J genes are TRBV7-3 and TRBJ2-7, with D tentatively TRBD2 (5 bases). The CDR3 runs to 13 residues. Trimming left V 5 bases short and J 3 bases short, with 11 bases between. Germline V CDR1 and CDR2: SGHTA, FQGTGA. CDR3 region: CASSEGQDYEQYF. The CDR3 region has the DNA TGTGCCAGCAGCGAGGGCCAGGACTACGAGCAGTACTTC.

The V gene is TRBV6-5, the J gene TRBJ1-4; no definite D call. Germline V lookup: CDR1 MNHEY, CDR2 SVGAGI. Trimming stripped 0 bases from V and 0 bases from J, with 8 bases between. There are 16 residues in the CDR3. The CDR3 DNA reads TGTGCCAGCAGTTACTCGAGAGCAGCAACTAATGAAAAACTGTTTTTT. Amino acids: CASSYSRAATNEKLFF.

This clonotype has more than one count but fewer than ten. V gene TRBV11-2 combines with J gene TRBJ2-7; D is unresolved. The CDR3 runs 13 residues. Germline V gene lookup returns CDR1 SGHAT and CDR2 FQNNGV. Trimming took 0 bases from V and 7 from J, leaving 10 bases between them. In nucleotides, the CDR3 is TGTGCCAGCAGCTTAGATATCGCCCGGGAGCAGTACTTC. It encodes CASSLDIAREQYF.

The chain employs TRBV10-3 and TRBJ2-1; 9 nucleotides line up with TRBD2. Per the germline V gene, CDR1 is ENHRY and CDR2 is SYGVKD. The CDR3 length is 15 residues. V lost 6 bases and J lost 5; bases outside the gene matches: 8. This chain's CDR3 is CAIRGTSLTNNEQFF. CDR3 nucleotide sequence: TGTGCCATCAGGGGGACTAGCCTAACCAACAATGAGCAGTTCTTC.

This clonotype has just a few counts. The CDR3 DNA reads as TGTGCCAGCAGCTGGCGGGGGGCCGGGGAGCAGTACTTC. As protein: CASSWRGAGEQYF. The chain joins TRBV12-3 or TRBV12-4 to TRBJ2-5; 8 positions match TRBD2. Trimming removed 6 bases from V and 11 bases from J; junction bases left unmatched: 11. The CDR3 runs to 13 residues.

The chain combines TRBV6-5 with TRBJ1-2; no clear D. The CDR3 is 15 amino acids. The germline gives CDR1 MNHEY, CDR2 SVGAGI. V was cut by 2 bases and J by 4 bases, with 14 bases left in between. The CDR3 coding sequence is TGTGCCAGCAGTTACATCAGAAAACCGCTCTATGGCTACACCTTC. It codes for CASSYIRKPLYGYTF.

There are a few counts of this clonotype. The genes are TRBV4-2 and TRBJ2-7; TRBD2 matches at 9 bases. Trimming took 4 bases from V and 0 from J; bases not matched to a gene: 4. Germline-derived CDR1 and CDR2 are LGHNA and YNFKEQ. The CDR3 covers 15 residues. The CDR3 loop reads CASSLSSGVSYEQYF. Written as DNA, the CDR3 is TGTGCCAGCAGCCTCTCTAGCGGGGTCTCCTACGAGCAGTACTTC.

There are many counts of this clonotype. The genes are TRBV24-1 and TRBJ2-5, with 9 bases identical to TRBD1. The CDR3 is made up of 15 amino acids. V lost 2 bases and J lost 5; bases outside the gene matches: 5. CDR1 and CDR2 (germline): KGHDR, SFDVKD. The CDR3 loop reads CATSDSQGAGETQYF. In nucleotides, the CDR3 is TGTGCCACCAGTGATTCACAGGGGGCTGGGGAGACCCAGTACTTC.

The chain carries TRBV20-1 and TRBJ2-7, with 12 nucleotides matching TRBD2. This CDR3 is 18 amino acids long. CDR1 DFQATT and CDR2 SNEGSKA come from the germline V gene (reference sequence). With V trimmed by 6 bases and J by 0 bases, 15 bases remained unmatched. The CDR3 DNA is TGCAGTGCCAACCCGATGACGGGACTAGCGGGTCTCTCCTACGAGCAGTACTTC. It is translated as CSANPMTGLAGLSYEQYF.

For this clonotype: This clone may be a read error of a much larger clone one base away. The chain is built from TRBV5-1 and TRBJ2-5, with 7 bases identical to TRBD2. CDR3 length equals 13 residues. Germline V gene data show CDR1 as SGHRS and CDR2 as YFSETQ. Trimming removed 3 bases from V and 11 bases from J; junction bases left unmatched: 10. The CDR3 DNA is TGCGCCAGCAGCTCGATGACTAGCAATGAGCAGTACTTC. Translation gives CASSSMTSNEQYF.

Concerning this clonotype: One end of the junction does not line up with germline, which may come from a read error. V is TRBV9 and J is TRBJ2-1, with 8 bases fitting TRBD2. Germline CDR1 is SGDLS and CDR2 is YYNGEE. The CDR3 has 16 residues. The CDR3 bases are TGTGTCAGCAGCGAGGAGCGGGGGAGCTCCTACAATGAGCAGTTCTTC. It yields the protein CVSSEERGSSYNEQFF.

The chain joins TRBV7-9 to TRBJ2-6; maybe TRBD2 (5 bases). The V end lost 0 bases, the J end lost 0 bases, and 15 bases lay between the germline ends. This CDR3 has 19 residues. The germline gives CDR1 SEHNR, CDR2 FQNEAQ (reference sequence). The CDR3 here is CASSLAVGVEVSGANVLTF. In DNA form, the CDR3 reads TGTGCCAGCAGCTTAGCGGTCGGGGTGGAGGTCTCTGGGGCCAACGTCCTGACTTTC.